What follows are 27 T cell receptor beta chains derived from one specimen sequenced in a study of technical replicates of blood from a few donors listed by TCRdb under 2017. The library was obtained by the immunoSEQ multiplex PCR assay. Held by TCRdb, this immuneACCESS table contains in-frame sequences only and omits some clones. Under half of the omission traces to an unresolved V gene where checked; the cause of the rest is unknown. The sample contains some 84,000 clones, roughly nine tenths of them found a single time. About 0.39% of the sample is held by the ten biggest clonotypes. The sequenced sample was T cells isolated from PBMCs. These receptors were taken from a human donor in good health.

J is TRBJ1-4 and V is TRBV5-5, with no clear D. The CDR3 covers 14 residues. CDR1 SGHKS and CDR2 YYEKEE come from the germline V gene (reference sequence). Trimming cost V 0 bases and J 7 bases, with 10 bases left between them. CDR3 DNA: TGTGCCAGCAGCTTGGGGCAGGTGGTTGAAAAACTGTTTTTT. It codes for CASSLGQVVEKLFF.

The rearrangement joins TRBV6-5 to TRBJ2-1, with unresolved D. Trimming took off 0 bases at V and 7 bases at J, with 13 bases between the two ends. The CDR3 is 15 residues long. Looked up from germline, CDR1 is MNHEY and CDR2 is SVGAGI. The CDR3 nucleotides read TGTGCCAGCAGTTACTCGACTCATCCCCAGAATGAGCAGTTCTTC. This translates into CASSYSTHPQNEQFF.

V gene TRBV6-5 combines with J gene TRBJ1-5; D is possibly TRBD1 (6 bases). The germline V gene encodes CDR1 MNHEY and CDR2 SVGAGI. V lost 6 bases and J lost 4, with 10 bases in between. The CDR3 contains 13 residues. This CDR3 is CASRYDRNQPQHF. As DNA, the CDR3 is TGTGCCAGCAGATATGACAGGAATCAGCCCCAGCATTTT.

This chain uses TRBV20-1 with TRBJ2-5; D possibly corresponds to TRBD2 (5 bases). The CDR3 has 10 residues. The V and J ends lost 5 bases and 4 bases respectively, with 5 bases between them. Germline loops: CDR1 DFQATT, CDR2 SNEGSKA (reference sequence). CDR3 sequence reads: CSAAGETQYF. The CDR3, as DNA: TGCAGTGCTGCGGGAGAGACCCAGTACTTC.

In DNA form, the CDR3 reads TGTGCCAGCAGCAGCCACTCTGGGGCCAACGTCCTGACTTTC. Translation gives CASSSHSGANVLTF. This chain connects TRBV9 to TRBJ2-6; no clear D gene. CDR1 is SGDLS and CDR2 is YYNGEE in the germline V gene. V gave up 4 bases and J gave up 0 bases, with 5 bases separating them. CDR3 length: 14 residues. Full variable domain (remainder filled in from reference TRBV9 and TRBJ2-6): DSGVTQTPKHLITATGQRVTLRCSPRSGDLSVYWYQQSLDQGLQFLIQYYNGEERAKGNILERFSAQQFPDLHSELNLSSLELGDSALYFCASSSHSGANVLTFGAGSRLTVL.

This chain links TRBV1 with TRBJ2-1; TRBD2, the table's D call, lacks a check against the DNA. TRBV1 is a documented pseudogene. The CDR3 is 16 residues long. As DNA, the CDR3 is TGCACCAGCAGCCAAGTACAGCGGGAAGGGCCCCATGAGCAGTTCTTC. It specifies CTSSQVQREGPHEQFF.

Of note for this clone: Different DNA sequences within this sample yield the same CDR3. V gene TRBV5-1 combines with J gene TRBJ2-7, with D possibly TRBD1 on 5 matching bases. Germline CDR1 SGHRS, CDR2 YFSETQ. Trimming shortened V by 2 bases and J by 3 bases, and 6 bases separated the two germline ends. The CDR3 runs 12 residues. In nucleotides, the CDR3 is TGCGCCAGCAGCTTCACAGGCTACGAGCAGTACTTC. Residues: CASSFTGYEQYF. Full variable domain (missing parts from reference TRBV5-1 and TRBJ2-7): KAGVTQTPRYLIKTRGQQVTLSCSPISGHRSVSWYQQTPGQGLQFLFEYFSETQRNKGNFPGRFSGRQFSNSRSEMNVSTLELGDSALYLCASSFTGYEQYFGPGTRLTVT.

The rearrangement joins TRBV28 to TRBJ1-2, with D unresolved. Germline V gene lookup returns CDR1 MDHEN and CDR2 SYDVKM. This CDR3 is built from 14 residues. V was trimmed by 3 bases and J by 0 bases, leaving 8 bases between them. The CDR3 DNA reads as TGTGCCAGCAGTTTCCCCTTAGCTAACTATGGCTACACCTTC. Its protein product is CASSFPLANYGYTF.

This clone has only a few counts. J is TRBJ2-3 and V is TRBV11-2; D gene uncertain. V lost 6 bases and J lost 6, with 7 bases in between. Germline V gene sequence: CDR1 SGHAT, CDR2 FQNNGV. The CDR3 consists of 11 residues. CDR3 in amino acids: CASRYSDTQYF. The CDR3 bases are TGTGCCAGCAGATATTCGGATACGCAGTATTTT.

The V call is TRBV6-1, the J call TRBJ1-5, with 7 nucleotides matching TRBD1. CDR3 size: 13 residues. V shed 8 bases and J 4 bases; nucleotides not matched to a gene: 5. Germline-derived CDR1 and CDR2 are MNHNS and SASEGT. In DNA form, the CDR3 reads TGTGCCAGCGAGGGACAGCTTAATCAGCCCCAGCATTTT. This codes for CASEGQLNQPQHF.

The gene calls are TRBV5-6 and TRBJ1-1, with D perhaps matching TRBD1 (5 bases). The V end was cut by 3 bases, the J end by 3 bases, with 6 bases between. The CDR3 covers 12 residues. Germline values: CDR1 SGHDT, CDR2 YYEEEE. CDR3 in DNA: TGTGCCAGCAGCTGGGGGGACACTGAAGCTTTCTTT. It translates to CASSWGDTEAFF.

The chain employs TRBV2 and TRBJ2-1; D remains ambiguous. Looked up from germline, CDR1 is SNHLY and CDR2 is FYNNEI. The germline V and J ends were trimmed by 6 bases and 7 bases, with 7 bases remaining between them. The CDR3 is 11 amino acids. CDR3 in DNA: TGTGCCAGCAGCTTTCTAAATGAGCAGTTCTTC. Encoded protein: CASSFLNEQFF.

V gene TRBV7-2 combines with J gene TRBJ2-2; D uncertain. V was shortened by 3 bases and J by 7 bases, with 3 bases between the two germline ends. Germline CDR1 and CDR2: SGHTA and FQGNSA. This CDR3 is 11 amino acids long. The CDR3 is CASSFLGELFF. The DNA of the CDR3 is TGTGCCAGCAGCTTCCTCGGGGAGCTGTTTTTT.

The V call is TRBV29-1, the J call TRBJ2-3; TRBD1 is a possible D gene (6 bases). The CDR3 sequence is 19 residues long. Trimming pared 6 bases from V and 0 bases from J, leaving 28 bases between. Germline V lookup: CDR1 SQVTM, CDR2 ANQGSEA. In DNA, the CDR3 is TGCAGCGTCGAACTACGTTTATTACCGGGACACCAAAGCACAGATACGCAGTATTTT. Translated: CSVELRLLPGHQSTDTQYF.

The chain combines TRBV6-1 with TRBJ2-1; 9 bases fit TRBD2. The CDR3 covers 15 residues. V was clipped by 6 bases and J by 2 bases; unmatched bases: 5. The germline V gene has CDR1 MNHNS and CDR2 SASEGT. Here the CDR3 reads CASRGTSRTYNEQFF. As DNA, the CDR3 is TGTGCCAGCAGGGGGACTAGCAGAACCTACAATGAGCAGTTCTTC.

V gene TRBV6-5 combines with J gene TRBJ1-5; 9 positions match TRBD1. The germline V gene has CDR1 MNHEY and CDR2 SVGAGI. Germline trimming cut 6 bases from V and 5 bases from J; bases unmatched to any gene: 2. This CDR3 is 13 amino acids long. The CDR3 loop reads CASSRDRDQPQHF. The CDR3 nucleotides are TGTGCCAGCAGCCGGGACAGGGATCAGCCCCAGCATTTT.

The chain couples TRBV19 to TRBJ1-2, with 8 bases matching TRBD1. CDR3 length equals 14 residues. The germline CDR1 and CDR2 sequences are LNHDA and SQIVND (reference sequence). The ends lost 9 bases at V and 3 bases at J; junction bases unmatched: 9. CDR3 nucleotides: TGTGCCAGCCAACTCGGACAGGGACACTATGGCTACACCTTC. Its translation: CASQLGQGHYGYTF.

The chain uses TRBV2 and TRBJ2-7; TRBD2 matches 11 bases. Germline V gene sequence: CDR1 SNHLY, CDR2 FYNNEI. V lost 4 bases to trimming and J lost 5 bases; unmatched junction nucleotides: 7. The CDR3 totals 15 residues. The CDR3 region has the DNA TGTGCCAGCAGTGGTTTAGCGGGAGGGCCCCACGAGCAGTACTTC. Translating gives CASSGLAGGPHEQYF. The full variable domain, completed using reference TRBV2 and TRBJ2-7, is EPEVTQTPSHQVTQMGQEVILRCVPISNHLYFYWYRQILGQKVEFLVSFYNNEISEKSEIFDDQFSVERPDGSNFTLKIRSTKLEDSAMYFCASSGLAGGPHEQYFGPGTRLTVT.

The CDR3 DNA reads TGTGCCAGTAGTATAGGTTGGACAGGGGGGGACACTGAAGCTTTCTTT. The encoded protein is CASSIGWTGGDTEAFF. The V call is TRBV19, the J call TRBJ1-1; the match to TRBD1 covers 10 bases. V shed 1 base, J shed 3 bases, and the junction held 5 bases outside the gene matches. The length of the CDR3 is 16 residues. The germline CDR1 and CDR2 sequences are LNHDA and SQIVND (reference sequence).

V is TRBV11-2 and J is TRBJ2-7; D gene ambiguous. The CDR3 has 13 residues. Germline CDR1 reads SGHAT; CDR2 reads FQNNGV. Trimming shortened V by 3 bases and J by 7 bases, and 13 bases separated the two germline ends. The CDR3 DNA sequence: TGTGCCAGCAGCTTTATTAACGAGTGGGAGCAGTACTTC. Its translation is CASSFINEWEQYF.

This rearrangement joins TRBV6-6 to TRBJ1-5; D is ambiguous. V was trimmed by 2 bases and J by 5 bases, leaving 7 bases between them. The germline gives CDR1 MNHNY, CDR2 SVGAGI (reference sequence). This CDR3 is 13 amino acids long. The CDR3, as DNA: TGTGCCAGCAGTTACGTCCGTGATCAGCCCCAGCATTTT. As protein: CASSYVRDQPQHF.

The rearrangement links TRBV10-3 to TRBJ1-3; no reliable D call. This CDR3 contains 15 residues. Germline-derived CDR1 and CDR2 are ENHRY and SYGVKD. The V gene lost 2 bases and the J gene lost 0 bases, with 8 bases spanning the gap. The CDR3 DNA follows: TGTGCCATCAGTGAGCCCGCGAGCTCTGGAAACACCATATATTTT. Encoded protein: CAISEPASSGNTIYF.

The rearrangement uses TRBV7-3 and TRBJ2-2, with 9 nucleotides matching TRBD1. V dropped 5 bases and J dropped 3; count of bases not matched to a gene: 7. CDR3 length equals 16 residues. Germline V gene sequence: CDR1 SGHTA, CDR2 FQGTGA. CDR3 loop: CASSLPGTGYTGELFF. The CDR3 nucleotides read TGTGCCAGCAGCCTCCCCGGGACAGGGTACACCGGGGAGCTGTTTTTT.

The chain couples TRBV30 to TRBJ2-1; D not resolved. The CDR3 totals 14 residues. Trimming pared 3 bases from V and 6 bases from J, leaving 15 bases between. CDR1 is GTSNPN, CDR2 SVGIG, per germline (reference sequence). CDR3 residues: CAWRPNREVNEQFF. The CDR3 DNA follows: TGTGCCTGGAGACCGAATAGAGAGGTCAATGAGCAGTTCTTC.

V and J are TRBV10-3 and TRBJ2-3, with TRBD2 identical over 7 bases. The V gene end was trimmed by 0 bases and the J gene end by 0 bases; junction bases not matched to a gene: 3. Germline CDR1 ENHRY, CDR2 SYGVKD. The CDR3 sequence is 16 residues long. The CDR3 is CAISESAGVSTDTQYF. In nucleotides, the CDR3 is TGTGCCATCAGTGAGTCGGCGGGAGTAAGCACAGATACGCAGTATTTT.

This chain joins TRBV4-2 and TRBJ1-2, with D uncertain. The CDR3 spans 15 residues. V was cut by 0 bases and J by 7 bases, with 15 bases left in between. The V gene's germline CDR1 is LGHNA and CDR2 YNFKEQ. This CDR3 is CASSQDIRGLGGYTF. In DNA, the CDR3 is TGTGCCAGCAGCCAAGATATTAGAGGGCTCGGTGGCTACACCTTC.

The rearrangement joins TRBV4-3 to TRBJ2-3; D might be TRBD1 (6 bases). The CDR3 runs 13 residues. Germline lookup yields CDR1 LGHNA and CDR2 YSLEER. V was trimmed by 6 bases and J by 9 bases, leaving 16 bases between them. The chain's CDR3 is CASSLTGLGTQYF. In nucleotides, the CDR3 is TGCGCCAGCAGTTTAACAGGGTTAGGCACGCAGTATTTT.